The 4 T cell receptor beta chains presented below share a single source sample, sequenced in a study of blood T cell repertoires in COVID-19. Sequenced by immunoSEQ multiplex PCR; TCRdb stores in-frame clones only, minus some. The data show roughly 230,000 clones, less than 90% seen once. The sequenced material came from peripheral blood. These receptors were obtained from a man between 65 and 79 years old with acute or convalescent COVID-19.

This clone was recorded a few times. V usage is TRBV5-5 and J usage is TRBJ1-3; tentative D call: TRBD1 (6 bases). Germline V gene lookup returns CDR1 SGHKS and CDR2 YYEKEE (reference sequence). Between the trimmed V and J ends, which lost 0 bases and 1 base, there was a span of 11 bases. CDR3 size: 16 residues. CDR3 nucleotide sequence: TGTGCCAGCAGCTTGGACAGGGCCTTTTCTGGAAACACCATATATTTT. Its translation: CASSLDRAFSGNTIYF.

This clone was seen a handful of times. V gene TRBV9 combines with J gene TRBJ2-3; TRBD2 matches at 10 bases. CDR3 length equals 16 residues. Germline trimming cut 4 bases from V and 3 bases from J; bases unmatched to any gene: 8. CDR1 is SGDLS, CDR2 YYNGEE, per germline. The CDR3 region is CASSRQAGGLTDTQYF. In DNA, the CDR3 is TGTGCCAGCAGCCGCCAAGCGGGAGGGCTTACAGATACGCAGTATTTT.

This clone was seen only once. The chain links TRBV28 to TRBJ2-7; 9 bases are shared with TRBD1. V lost 7 bases and J lost 5; bases outside the gene matches: 21. Per germline, CDR1 MDHEN and CDR2 SYDVKM. The CDR3 sequence is 18 residues long. As DNA, the CDR3 is TGTGCCAGCAAAGGGGCCGTTGGCACAGGGGGCGCGGGCCACGAGCAGTACTTC. Its protein product is CASKGAVGTGGAGHEQYF.

This chain links TRBV19 with TRBJ1-2; TRBD1 is a possible D gene (6 bases). Germline lookup yields CDR1 LNHDA and CDR2 SQIVND (reference sequence). CDR3 length: 15 residues. V was shortened by 7 bases and J by 2 bases, with 17 bases between the two germline ends. The CDR3 sequence is CASKSTSRGNYGYTF. The CDR3 region has the DNA TGTGCCAGTAAATCAACGTCCAGGGGAAACTATGGCTACACCTTC.